This is a list of T cell receptor beta chains from one sample in a study of Graves' ophthalmopathy and Graves' hyperthyroidism. In TCRdb, the multiplex PCR reads were re-called with MiXCR into one record per CDR3 protein. The sample has about 370,000 distinct CDR3 sequences, around 19% seen once. What was sequenced was peripheral blood. The receptor set was obtained from a woman younger than 30 with Graves' ophthalmopathy. The CDR3 runs from the conserved cysteine through the conserved F or W. The D gene is left open where the match is weak. Some rows mark clone size as missing; the rest say once, few, many or name a class of expanded clone.

j_gene,d_gene,v_gene,abundance,CDR3nt,CDR3aa
TRBJ2-7,-,TRBV12-3/TRBV12-4,many,TGTGCCAGCAGTTCCGCACAGGGCGGCGAGCAGTACTTC,CASSSAQGGEQYF
TRBJ2-7,-,TRBV28,few,TGTGCCGCAGGTCACCCCTACGAGCAGTACTTC,CAAGHPYEQYF
TRBJ1-1,-,TRBV28,-,TGTGCCAGCCGTACGTTGGACACTGAAGCTTTCTTT,CASRTLDTEAFF
TRBJ1-1,-,TRBV6-5,many,TGTGCCAGCAGTTACTCGATCGGCAGGAACACTGAAGCTTTCTTT,CASSYSIGRNTEAFF
TRBJ2-6,-,TRBV29-1,many,TGCAGCGTCAACCTTCACAGGACGGGGGGGGCCAACGTCCTGACTTTC,CSVNLHRTGGANVLTF
TRBJ2-4,TRBD2,TRBV29-1,many,TGCAGCGTTGAGGGGACTAGCGGGAGGGCCATGGGAGCCAAAAACATTCAGTACTTC,CSVEGTSGRAMGAKNIQYF
TRBJ2-5,-,TRBV10-3,many,TGTGCCATCATGGTTGGGGAGACCCAGTACTTC,CAIMVGETQYF
TRBJ1-5,-,TRBV6-5,many,TGTGCCAGCAGTTACTCGATGGCGGGCAATCAGCCCCAGCATTTT,CASSYSMAGNQPQHF
TRBJ1-1,-,TRBV10-3,-,TGTGCCATCAGTGAGTCAAGACAGAACACTGAAGCTTTCTTT,CAISESRQNTEAFF
TRBJ2-7,-,TRBV7-2,many,TGTGCCAGCAGCTTAGTGCGGGAGCAGTACTTC,CASSLVREQYF
TRBJ2-7,-,TRBV6-5,-,TGTGCCAGCAGTTATGGCGGGGTTTCGCCGTACGAGCAGTACTTC,CASSYGGVSPYEQYF
TRBJ2-2,-,TRBV10-3,many,TGTGCCTCCAGAGGGGCAGTAAACACCGGGGAGCTGTTTTTT,CASRGAVNTGELFF
TRBJ2-7,-,TRBV30,many,TGTGCCTGTAAGGACAGCTTCTCCTACGAGCAGTACTTC,CACKDSFSYEQYF
TRBJ2-7,-,TRBV20-1,-,TGCAGTGCTAGAGATCGAGGTAGCCCCTACGAGCAGTACTTC,CSARDRGSPYEQYF
TRBJ1-2,TRBD1,TRBV12-3/TRBV12-4,many,TGTGCCAGCAGAAAAACGGGACAGGGGAACTATGGCTACACCTTC,CASRKTGQGNYGYTF
TRBJ1-1,-,TRBV6-5,many,TGTGCCAGCCGTTCCTTCGGGGGCACTGAAGCTTTCTTT,CASRSFGGTEAFF
TRBJ1-1,-,TRBV28,few,TGTGCCAGCAGTTCCTCCAGGCCTGAAGCTTTCTTT,CASSSSRPEAFF
TRBJ2-5,-,TRBV12-3/TRBV12-4,many,TGTGCCAGCAGTTTAGGGCTGGTGGAGACCCAGTACTTC,CASSLGLVETQYF
TRBJ2-7,TRBD1,TRBV9,many,TGTGCCAGCAGCGTAGCCGCTACAGGGGGCACCTACGAGCAGTACTTC,CASSVAATGGTYEQYF
TRBJ2-2,-,TRBV6-1,-,TGTGCCAGCACCCAGACGTGGGACACCGGGGAGCTGTTTTTT,CASTQTWDTGELFF
TRBJ1-1,-,TRBV9,many,TGTGCCAGCAGCGCAGGGACGGGTGAAGCTTTCTTT,CASSAGTGEAFF
TRBJ2-7,-,TRBV6-2/TRBV6-3,many,TGTGCCAGCAGTTACGGAGGGGGAATCTACGAGCAGTACTTC,CASSYGGGIYEQYF
TRBJ1-2,-,TRBV6-2/TRBV6-3,few,TGTGCCAGCAGTTACGGGCAGGGCCTCTATGGCTACACCTTC,CASSYGQGLYGYTF
TRBJ1-2,-,TRBV28,many,TGTGCCAGCAGTTCTCTCCCCCAGGGGAAGGGCTACACCTTC,CASSSLPQGKGYTF
TRBJ2-7,TRBD1,TRBV4-1,-,TGCGCCAGCAGCCATCCCCGTCGGGACAGGGGGGTCTACGAGCAGTACTTC,CASSHPRRDRGVYEQYF
TRBJ1-5,-,TRBV6-2/TRBV6-3,many,TGTGCCAGCATCAACGCGGGAGGGAATCAGCCCCAGCATTTT,CASINAGGNQPQHF
TRBJ2-6,TRBD1,TRBV20-1,-,TGCAGTGCTAGAGCTCAAGGGACAGGGATTGAAAGCTCTGGGGCCAACGTCCTGACTTTC,CSARAQGTGIESSGANVLTF
TRBJ1-1,-,TRBV29-1,many,TGCCGCTTAGTGGGGGAGAACACTGAAGCTTTCTTT,CRLVGENTEAFF
TRBJ1-5,-,TRBV11-2,many,TGTGCCAGCGGGTCAGGGAGCCTCAATCAGCCCCAGCATTTT,CASGSGSLNQPQHF
TRBJ2-5,-,TRBV15,many,TGTGCCACCAGCAGAGATCGAGCCGACGGCGGGACCCAGTACTTC,CATSRDRADGGTQYF
TRBJ1-1,-,TRBV30,many,TGTGCCTGGGGGAAGGGAAACCTGAACACTGAAGCTTTCTTT,CAWGKGNLNTEAFF
TRBJ1-6,-,TRBV4-3,many,TGCGCCAGCAGCTTCCTCTGGTCGGGAAGCTCCTATAATTCACCCCTCCACTTT,CASSFLWSGSSYNSPLHF
TRBJ2-4,TRBD1,TRBV19,many,TGTGCCAGTAGTCTTCCGCGACAGGGGATGAGAAACATTCAGTACTTC,CASSLPRQGMRNIQYF
TRBJ1-2,-,TRBV7-8,-,TGTGCCAGCAGCTCGGATAACTATGGCTACACCTTC,CASSSDNYGYTF
TRBJ2-7,TRBD2,TRBV6-2/TRBV6-3,many,TGTGCCAGCAGTTACATCTGGGGACTAACCTACGAGCAGTACTTC,CASSYIWGLTYEQYF
TRBJ1-1,TRBD1,TRBV20-1,many,TGCAGTGCTAGAGACCCTCGGACAGGGAGTTACACTGAAGCTTTCTTT,CSARDPRTGSYTEAFF
TRBJ2-7,-,TRBV6-1,-,TGTGCCAGCAGAAGTATAATTTCCTACGAGCAGTACTTC,CASRSIISYEQYF
TRBJ2-5,-,TRBV12-3/TRBV12-4,-,TGTGCCAGCAGTCCCAATTGGTTGGGGGCCTCACAGTACTTC,CASSPNWLGASQYF
TRBJ2-7,-,TRBV19,many,TGTGCCAGTAGTATAGTAGGGGGCGAGCAGTACTTC,CASSIVGGEQYF
TRBJ2-2,-,TRBV10-1,many,TGCGCCAGCACGACGGGACGGGCCGGGGAGCTGTTTTTT,CASTTGRAGELFF
TRBJ1-1,-,TRBV3-1,few,TGTGCCAGCAGCCCCTGGGGCACTGAAGCTTTCTTT,CASSPWGTEAFF
TRBJ2-7,-,TRBV7-2,many,TGTGCCAGCAGCTTAGCGGAGCGGATGGCCTACGAGCAGTACTTC,CASSLAERMAYEQYF
TRBJ2-7,TRBD2,TRBV7-2,many,TGTGCCAGCAGCTTCCGGGTTAGCGGGAGGGCCGGGAGCGAGCAGTACTTC,CASSFRVSGRAGSEQYF
TRBJ2-2,-,TRBV11-2,many,TGTGCCAGCAGCCCCCCCCGACTTATCACCGGGGAGCTGTTTTTT,CASSPPRLITGELFF
TRBJ2-5,TRBD2,TRBV12-3/TRBV12-4,many,TGTGCCAGCAGTTTAGTAGCGGGAGGGCCCGGGTACTTC,CASSLVAGGPGYF
TRBJ2-4,-,TRBV11-2,few,TGTGCCAGCAGCTTAGGTCAGGAATCCAAAAACATTCAGTACTTC,CASSLGQESKNIQYF
TRBJ2-5,TRBD1,TRBV7-3,-,TGTGCCAGCAGCACTACAGGGGACCCCCAAGAGACCCAGTACTTC,CASSTTGDPQETQYF
TRBJ2-5,TRBD1,TRBV6-5,-,TGTGCCAGCAGTTCAGAGCTGGGACAGGGAGGGGGGGAGACCCAGTACTTC,CASSSELGQGGGETQYF
TRBJ1-5,TRBD1,TRBV12-3/TRBV12-4,many,TGTGCCAGCAGTCGCTACAGGGGTTATCAGCCCCAGCATTTT,CASSRYRGYQPQHF
TRBJ1-2,-,TRBV27,-,TGTGCCAGCAGCTTAGGTTTTCCTCCCTCGGGTGGCTACACCTTC,CASSLGFPPSGGYTF
TRBJ1-5,-,TRBV20-1,many,TGCAGTGCTAGACCTCCCAAAAACAAGAGAAGCAATCAGCCCCAGCATTTT,CSARPPKNKRSNQPQHF
TRBJ2-2,-,TRBV18,many,TGTGCCAGCTCACCGACTGACGATTGGGAGCTGTTTTTT,CASSPTDDWELFF
TRBJ2-7,TRBD2,TRBV11-2,few,TGTGCCAGCAGCTTAAGTCCTCTAGCGGGATCCTACGAGCAGTACTTC,CASSLSPLAGSYEQYF
TRBJ1-5,-,TRBV28,many,TGTGCCAGCAGAACCCAAGGGGGGGGGGGTCAGCCCCAGCATTTT,CASRTQGGGGQPQHF
TRBJ2-5,-,TRBV27,-,TGTGCCAGCAGTTTAGGGGATTTGGAGACCCAGTACTTC,CASSLGDLETQYF
TRBJ1-2,-,TRBV7-2,-,TGTGCCAGCAGCGAGGGGAGTTGGGCTAACTATGGCTACACCTTC,CASSEGSWANYGYTF
TRBJ2-1,-,TRBV11-1,many,TGTGCCAGCAGCACAAGACACTACAATGAGCAGTTCTTC,CASSTRHYNEQFF
TRBJ2-7,-,TRBV12-3/TRBV12-4,many,TGTGCCAGCAGTCCCGTTAATGACTACGAGCAGTACTTC,CASSPVNDYEQYF
TRBJ2-5,-,TRBV9,many,TGTGCCAGCAGCATCACCCTGAAAGGGGAGACCCAGTACTTC,CASSITLKGETQYF
TRBJ2-5,-,TRBV12-3/TRBV12-4,many,TGTGCCAGCAGCTCGGAGGGGGCCGGGAGGACCCAGTACTTC,CASSSEGAGRTQYF